This TCR beta chain comes out of a study of response to subunit inactivated influenza vaccine. Study-wide results and caveats: Authors suggested few new T cells are recruited by each seasonal influenza vaccination.

As concerns this clonotype: Its antigen is as yet unknown.

The V segment lost 4 bases and the J segment 1 base; nucleotides outside the gene matches: 7. The CDR3 is 17 amino acids. TCRdb re-called the RT-PCR reads with MiXCR, one entry per CDR3 protein. The repertoire consists of 700,000 to 900,000 distinct CDR3 sequences, with approximately 21% occurring once and the leading ten covering roughly a tenth. This sequence originates from a man aged 45 to 65 who received an inactivated influenza vaccine. The input for sequencing was PBMCs from blood, taken 5 days after vaccination. The chain carries TRBV12-3 or TRBV12-4 and TRBJ2-7; 13 bases match TRBD2. CDR3 sequence (DNA): TGTGCCAGCAGTTCATCGACTAGCGGGGGGCGTTCCTACGAGCAGTACTTC. Encoded protein: CASSSSTSGGRSYEQYF.